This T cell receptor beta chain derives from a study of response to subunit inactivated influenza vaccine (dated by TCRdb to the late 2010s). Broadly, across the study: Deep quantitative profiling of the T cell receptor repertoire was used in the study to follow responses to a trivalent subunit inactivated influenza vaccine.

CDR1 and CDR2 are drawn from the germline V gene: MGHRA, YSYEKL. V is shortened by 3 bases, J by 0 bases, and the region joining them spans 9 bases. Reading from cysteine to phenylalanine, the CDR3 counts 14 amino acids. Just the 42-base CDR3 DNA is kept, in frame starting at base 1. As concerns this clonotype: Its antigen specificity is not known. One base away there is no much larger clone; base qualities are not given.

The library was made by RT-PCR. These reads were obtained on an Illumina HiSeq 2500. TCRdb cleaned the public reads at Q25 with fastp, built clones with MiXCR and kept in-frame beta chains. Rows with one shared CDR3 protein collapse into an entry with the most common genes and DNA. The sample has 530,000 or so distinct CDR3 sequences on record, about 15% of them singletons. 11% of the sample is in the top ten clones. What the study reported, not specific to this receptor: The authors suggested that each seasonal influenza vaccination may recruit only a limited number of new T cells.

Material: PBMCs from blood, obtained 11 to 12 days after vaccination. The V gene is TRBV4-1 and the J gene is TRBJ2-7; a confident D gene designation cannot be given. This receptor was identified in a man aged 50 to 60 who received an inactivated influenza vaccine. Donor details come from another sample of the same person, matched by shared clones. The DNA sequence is TGCGCCAGCAGCCACGTACAAAGCTCCTACGAGCAGTACTTC. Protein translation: CASSHVQSSYEQYF.